Sequencing of this T cell receptor beta chain was carried out in a study of cytomegalovirus exposure and HLA in healthy donors. The V and J ends lost 3 bases and 4 bases, in that order; junction bases with no gene match: 7. Germline assignment: CDR1 LNHDA and CDR2 SQIVND (reference sequence). The CDR3 has 15 residues. Primers included in the PCR were 60 Vbeta and 13 Jbeta primers. Clones were read by immunoSEQ multiplex PCR, and TCRdb kept only the in-frame ones, dropping some. Among about 67,000 clones listed, around 63% were seen once. Material for sequencing was PBMCs. The chain couples TRBV19 to TRBJ2-7; 9 nucleotides agree with TRBD1. This clonotype was sampled from a woman in her twenties or thirties in good health and CMV-seronegative. The CDR3 DNA reads TGTGCCAGTAGTATTGAAGGACAGGGGCGATACGAGCAGTACTTC. Protein product: CASSIEGQGRYEQYF. The full variable domain, rest sourced from reference TRBV19 and TRBJ2-7, is DGGITQSPKYLFRKEGQNVTLSCEQNLNHDAMYWYRQDPGQGLRLIYYSQIVNDFQKGDIAEGYSVSREKKESFPLTVTSAQKNPTAFYLCASSIEGQGRYEQYFGPGTRLTVT.